The TCR beta chain described here comes from a study of blood T cell repertoires in COVID-19. Whole-study context: From T cells, B-cell-depleted T cells, or PBMCs came the material, which was cDNA or gDNA.

The sample holds one count of this clone. A Seattle source enrolled patients during active infection and followed them longitudinally. Germline values: CDR1 LNHDA, CDR2 SQIVND (reference sequence). V lost 5 bases to trimming and J lost 5 bases; unmatched junction nucleotides: 4. CDR3 size: 16 residues. Study processing details: The authors estimated nucleated cell counts from reference gene primer amplification. Sequenced by immunoSEQ multiplex PCR; TCRdb stores in-frame clones only, minus some. V and J calls plus clone size are reproduced from that table; the DNA served to infer D and trimming. Altogether about 160,000 clones are present, 92% being singletons, with the ten largest covering around 4.6%.

The TCR comes from a man aged 30 to 39 with COVID-19, enrolled during active disease. Sequencing used peripheral blood. The J gene is TRBJ2-2, the V gene TRBV19, with TRBD2 matching 14 bases. The CDR3: CASSSGLAGVTGELFF. CDR3 DNA: TGTGCCAGTAGTTCGGGACTAGCGGGAGTTACCGGGGAGCTGTTTTTT.